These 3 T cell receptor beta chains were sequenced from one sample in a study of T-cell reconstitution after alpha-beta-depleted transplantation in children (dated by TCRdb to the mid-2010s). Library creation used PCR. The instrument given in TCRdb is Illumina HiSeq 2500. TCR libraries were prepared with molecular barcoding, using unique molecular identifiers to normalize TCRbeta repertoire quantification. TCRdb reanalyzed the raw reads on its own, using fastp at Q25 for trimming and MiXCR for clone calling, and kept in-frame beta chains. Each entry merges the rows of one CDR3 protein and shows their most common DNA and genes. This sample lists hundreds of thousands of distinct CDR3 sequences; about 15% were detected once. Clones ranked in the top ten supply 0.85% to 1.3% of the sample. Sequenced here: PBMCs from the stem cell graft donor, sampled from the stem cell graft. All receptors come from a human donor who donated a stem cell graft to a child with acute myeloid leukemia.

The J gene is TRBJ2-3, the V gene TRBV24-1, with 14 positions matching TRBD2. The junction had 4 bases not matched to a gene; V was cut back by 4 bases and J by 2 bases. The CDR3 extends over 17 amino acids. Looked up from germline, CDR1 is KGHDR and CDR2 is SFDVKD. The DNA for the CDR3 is TGTGCCACCAGTGAACCGACTAGCGGGGGGGACACAGATACGCAGTATTTT. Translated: CATSEPTSGGDTDTQYF.

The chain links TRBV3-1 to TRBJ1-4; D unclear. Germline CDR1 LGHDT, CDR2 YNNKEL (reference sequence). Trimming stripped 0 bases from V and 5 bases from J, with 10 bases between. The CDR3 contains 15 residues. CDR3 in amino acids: CASSQEPTGNEKLFF. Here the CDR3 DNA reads TGTGCCAGCAGCCAAGAACCCACCGGGAATGAAAAACTGTTTTTT.

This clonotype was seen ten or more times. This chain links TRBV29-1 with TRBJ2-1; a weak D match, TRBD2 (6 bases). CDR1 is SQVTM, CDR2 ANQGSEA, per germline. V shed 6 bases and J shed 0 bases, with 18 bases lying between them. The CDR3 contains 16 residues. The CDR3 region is CSVPPDLGGSYNEQFF. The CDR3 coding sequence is TGCAGCGTCCCCCCAGACCTCGGGGGCTCCTACAATGAGCAGTTCTTC.